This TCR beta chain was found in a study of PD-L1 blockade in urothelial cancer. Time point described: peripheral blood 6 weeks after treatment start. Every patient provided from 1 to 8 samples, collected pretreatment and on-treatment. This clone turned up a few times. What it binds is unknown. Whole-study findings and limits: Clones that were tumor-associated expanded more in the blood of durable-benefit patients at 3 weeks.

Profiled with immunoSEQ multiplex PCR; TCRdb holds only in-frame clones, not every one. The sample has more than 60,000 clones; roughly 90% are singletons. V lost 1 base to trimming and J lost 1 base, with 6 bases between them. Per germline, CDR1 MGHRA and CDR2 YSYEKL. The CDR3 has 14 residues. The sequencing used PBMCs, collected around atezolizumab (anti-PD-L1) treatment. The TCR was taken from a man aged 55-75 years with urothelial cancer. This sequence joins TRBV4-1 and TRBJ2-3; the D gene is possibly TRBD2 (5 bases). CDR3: CASSQGAGTDTQYF. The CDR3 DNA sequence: TGCGCCAGCAGCCAAGGAGCGGGCACAGATACGCAGTATTTT.